The source of this T cell receptor beta chain is a study of CD8 T cells in ankylosing spondylitis (dated by TCRdb to the late 2010s). Looking at the study overall: The study profiled T cell receptor beta repertoires in healthy donors and ankylosing spondylitis patients to find disease-linked TCR variants. In total, the full study cohort was made up of roughly 110 healthy donors and 25 to 30 ankylosing spondylitis patients. Peripheral blood samples were taken, and synovial fluid was additionally collected from ankylosing spondylitis patients.

The CDR3 spans 18 residues, from the cysteine through the phenylalanine. Only CDR3 DNA is held: 54 bases, read in frame from base 1. CDR1 and CDR2, looked up from the germline V gene, are MGHRA and YSYEKL. V sheds 3 bases and J sheds 4 bases, leaving 23 bases between their ends. This clonotype was detected a few times. The antigen it recognizes is unknown. Base qualities are not at hand, and no much larger clone is one base apart. The study at large found these results: The disease-linked clones showed a CD8+ phenotype and occurred at relatively low frequencies in peripheral blood. Significant enrichment of the disease-linked clones was reported in matched synovial fluid samples from ankylosing spondylitis patients. Blood from ankylosing spondylitis patients appeared to be characterized by a TCR beta motif composed of about 8 highly homologous amino acid variants. Some TCR beta motif variants had previously been reported in synovial fluid and blood of reactive arthritis patients, which suggested common disease-initiation mechanisms.

The data were produced on an Illumina HiSeq 2500. Quantitative 5'-RACE with molecular barcodes was used to prepare TCR beta libraries. The paper's processing steps were these. A new computational method, built on a probabilistic model of VDJ rearrangement, was used to identify disease-linked TCR variants. TCRdb redid the processing of the public reads, applying fastp at Q25 and MiXCR, and retained in-frame beta chains. All rows with the same CDR3 protein become a single entry with the most common DNA and genes. TCRdb, not the authors, supplied the V and J calls. For this sample there are some 340,000 distinct CDR3 sequences; roughly 15% appear just once. The ten largest clones capture 0.9% to 1.2% of the sample.

The receptor's source is a male donor with ankylosing spondylitis or in good health (not recorded which). The sample taken for sequencing was blood, either unsorted or a sorted T cell fraction (not recorded which). The receptor chain draws on TRBV4-1 and TRBJ2-3; a tentative D call is TRBD2 (6 bases match). This receptor has the CDR3 CASSQRAVAEGEADTQYF. DNA sequence: TGCGCCAGCAGCCAGAGGGCGGTAGCGGAAGGGGAGGCAGATACGCAGTATTTT.